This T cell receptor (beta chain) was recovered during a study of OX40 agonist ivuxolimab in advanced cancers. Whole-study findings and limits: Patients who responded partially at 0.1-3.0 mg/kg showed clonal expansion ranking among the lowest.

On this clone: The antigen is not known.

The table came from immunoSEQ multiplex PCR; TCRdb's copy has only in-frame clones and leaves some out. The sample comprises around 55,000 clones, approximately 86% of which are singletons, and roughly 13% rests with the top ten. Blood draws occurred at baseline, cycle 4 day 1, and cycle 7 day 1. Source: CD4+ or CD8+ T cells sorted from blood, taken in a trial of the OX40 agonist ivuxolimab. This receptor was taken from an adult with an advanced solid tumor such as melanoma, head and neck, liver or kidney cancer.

The DNA for the CDR3 is TGTGCCAGCAGTTTCGGGCTGCGAAGGACTGAAGCTTTCTTT. This translates into CASSFGLRRTEAFF. The V call is TRBV27, the J call TRBJ1-1; D is unclear. Germline lookup yields CDR1 MNHEY and CDR2 SMNVEV (reference sequence). Trimming left V 3 bases short and J 5 bases short, with 13 bases between. This CDR3 has 14 amino acids.